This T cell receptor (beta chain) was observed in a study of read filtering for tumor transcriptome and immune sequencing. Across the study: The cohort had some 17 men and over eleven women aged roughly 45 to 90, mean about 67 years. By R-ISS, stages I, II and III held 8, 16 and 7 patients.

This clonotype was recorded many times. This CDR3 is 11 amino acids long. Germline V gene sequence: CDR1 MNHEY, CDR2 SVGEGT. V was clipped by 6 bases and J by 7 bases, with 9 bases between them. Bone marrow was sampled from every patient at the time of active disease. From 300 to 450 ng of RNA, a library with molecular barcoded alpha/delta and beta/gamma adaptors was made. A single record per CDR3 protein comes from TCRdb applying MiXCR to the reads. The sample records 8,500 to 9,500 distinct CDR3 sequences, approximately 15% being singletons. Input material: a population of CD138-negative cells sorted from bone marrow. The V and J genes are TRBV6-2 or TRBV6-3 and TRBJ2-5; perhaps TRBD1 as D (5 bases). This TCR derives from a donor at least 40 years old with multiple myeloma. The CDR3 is CASSLRGTQYF. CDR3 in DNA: TGTGCCAGCAGCCTAAGGGGGACCCAGTACTTC.